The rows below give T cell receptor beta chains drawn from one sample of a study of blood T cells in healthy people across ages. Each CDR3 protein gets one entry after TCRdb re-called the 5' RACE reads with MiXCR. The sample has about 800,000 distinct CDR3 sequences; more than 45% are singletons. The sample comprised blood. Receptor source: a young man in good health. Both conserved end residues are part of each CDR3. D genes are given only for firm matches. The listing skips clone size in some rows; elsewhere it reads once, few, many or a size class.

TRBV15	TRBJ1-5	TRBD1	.	TGTGCCACCAGCCCAGACAGGGACGGGCAGCCCCAGCATTTT	CATSPDRDGQPQHF
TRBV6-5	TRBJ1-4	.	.	TGTGCCAGCAGTCTATCCGACCCTGCAACTAATGAAAAACTGTTTTTT	CASSLSDPATNEKLFF
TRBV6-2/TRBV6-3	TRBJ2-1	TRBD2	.	TGTGCCAGCAGCCAACTAGCGGGAGTAGGTGAGCAGTTCTTC	CASSQLAGVGEQFF
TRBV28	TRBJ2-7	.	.	TGTGCCAGCAGTTCCCAGTGGTACGAGCAGTACTTC	CASSSQWYEQYF
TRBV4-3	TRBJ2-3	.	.	TGCGCCGGCAGCCCGGGACTTCTCCCCGGAGATACGCAGTATTTT	CAGSPGLLPGDTQYF
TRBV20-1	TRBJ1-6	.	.	TGCAGTGCAGGCCCCGGACCAACGGACTCACCCCTCCACTTT	CSAGPGPTDSPLHF
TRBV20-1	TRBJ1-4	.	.	TGCAGTGCTAGGGGCGGTTCGACAGGACTGTTTTTT	CSARGGSTGLFF
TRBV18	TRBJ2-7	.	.	TGTGCCAGCTCACCCCCTAGACCCACCTACGAGCAGTACTTC	CASSPPRPTYEQYF
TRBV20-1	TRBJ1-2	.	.	TGCAGTGCTAGGCCCTCGGGAAAATCCGGGGGGAGGAGAGAGAGCTACACCTTC	CSARPSGKSGGRRESYTF
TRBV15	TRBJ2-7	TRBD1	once	TGTGCCACCTCAGGGGGTGGCGAGCAGTACTTC	CATSGGGEQYF
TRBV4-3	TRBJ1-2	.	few	TGCGCCAGCAGCCAAGAACCGGGGGTTGGTGGCTACACCTTC	CASSQEPGVGGYTF
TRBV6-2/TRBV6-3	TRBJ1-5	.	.	TGTGCCAGCCTCGAGGGAGGGAGTCAGCCCCAGCATTTT	CASLEGGSQPQHF
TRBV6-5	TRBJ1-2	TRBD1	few	TGTGCCAGCAGGGGGGACAGGGGAAATTATGGCTACACCTTC	CASRGDRGNYGYTF
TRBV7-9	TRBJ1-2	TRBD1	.	TGTGCCAGCAGCCCCCGTGGGACAGGGGATCTCGATGGCTACACCTTC	CASSPRGTGDLDGYTF
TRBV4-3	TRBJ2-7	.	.	TGCGCCAGCAGCCACTCGTGGGGGGAAGGTTACGTTCAGTACTTC	CASSHSWGEGYVQYF
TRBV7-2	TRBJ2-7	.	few	TGTGCCAGCAGCTTAGAGTTTAGCGGCGGATACGAGCAGTACTTC	CASSLEFSGGYEQYF
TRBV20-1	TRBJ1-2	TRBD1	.	TGCAGTGCAAAGACAGGGGTAGACGAGGGCTACACCTTC	CSAKTGVDEGYTF
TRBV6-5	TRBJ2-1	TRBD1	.	TGTGCCAGCAGGGGGGATTTGGGGACAGGATACAATGAGCAGTTCTTC	CASRGDLGTGYNEQFF
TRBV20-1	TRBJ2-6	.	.	TGCAGTGCGGCCGTGGGACCTGGGGCCAACGTCCTGACTTTC	CSAAVGPGANVLTF
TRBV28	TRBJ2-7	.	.	TGTGCCAGCAAGACCTACAATGAGCAGTACTTC	CASKTYNEQYF
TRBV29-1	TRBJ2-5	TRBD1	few	TGCAGCGTCCTGGACAGGGGGCTCCCTGAGTATCAAGAGACCCAGTACTTC	CSVLDRGLPEYQETQYF
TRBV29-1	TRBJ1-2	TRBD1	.	TGCAGCGTTGAGAGGGACAGCTCTAACTATGGCTACACCTTC	CSVERDSSNYGYTF
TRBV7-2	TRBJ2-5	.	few	TGTGCCAGCAGCTTTATAGGGACTGCTGAGACCCAGTACTTC	CASSFIGTAETQYF
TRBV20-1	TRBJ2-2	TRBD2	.	TGCAGTGCTAGAGATGTACTAGCGGGAAATACCGGGGAGCTGTTTTTT	CSARDVLAGNTGELFF
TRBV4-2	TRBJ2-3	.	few	TGTGCCAGCAGCCCTCGTAGGGGGGGAGATACGCAGTATTTT	CASSPRRGGDTQYF
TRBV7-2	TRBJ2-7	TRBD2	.	TGTGCCACCTCTAGCGGGAGAAACTCCTACAATGAGCAGTACTTC	CATSSGRNSYNEQYF